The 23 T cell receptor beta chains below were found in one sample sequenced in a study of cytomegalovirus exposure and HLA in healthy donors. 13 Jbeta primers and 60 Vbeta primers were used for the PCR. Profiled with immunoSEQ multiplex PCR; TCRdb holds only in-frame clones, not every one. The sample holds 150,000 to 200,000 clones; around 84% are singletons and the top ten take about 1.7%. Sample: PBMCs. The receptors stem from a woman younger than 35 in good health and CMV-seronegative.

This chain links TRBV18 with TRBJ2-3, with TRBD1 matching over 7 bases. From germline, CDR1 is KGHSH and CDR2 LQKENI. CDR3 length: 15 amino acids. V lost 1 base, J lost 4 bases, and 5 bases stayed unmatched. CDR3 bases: TGTGCCAGCTCACCACAGGGGGCGCGAGCAGATACGCAGTATTTT. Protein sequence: CASSPQGARADTQYF.

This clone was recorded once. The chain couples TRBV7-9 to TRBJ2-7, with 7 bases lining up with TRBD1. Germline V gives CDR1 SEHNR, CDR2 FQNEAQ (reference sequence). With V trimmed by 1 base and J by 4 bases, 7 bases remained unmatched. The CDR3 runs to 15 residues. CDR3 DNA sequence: TGTGCCAGCAGCTTAGGGTATACAGGGGAATACGAGCAGTACTTC. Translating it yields CASSLGYTGEYEQYF.

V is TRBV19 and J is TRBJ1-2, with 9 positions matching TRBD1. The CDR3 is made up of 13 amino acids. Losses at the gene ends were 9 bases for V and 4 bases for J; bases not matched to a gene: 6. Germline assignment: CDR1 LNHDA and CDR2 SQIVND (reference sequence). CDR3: CASRDRASYGYTF. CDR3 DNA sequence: TGTGCCAGCCGGGACAGGGCCTCCTATGGCTACACCTTC.

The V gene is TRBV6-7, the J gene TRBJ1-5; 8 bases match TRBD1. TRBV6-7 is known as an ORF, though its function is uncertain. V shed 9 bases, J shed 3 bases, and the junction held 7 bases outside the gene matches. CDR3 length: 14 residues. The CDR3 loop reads CARTGEGANQPQHF. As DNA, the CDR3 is TGTGCCAGGACAGGGGAGGGGGCCAATCAGCCCCAGCATTTT.

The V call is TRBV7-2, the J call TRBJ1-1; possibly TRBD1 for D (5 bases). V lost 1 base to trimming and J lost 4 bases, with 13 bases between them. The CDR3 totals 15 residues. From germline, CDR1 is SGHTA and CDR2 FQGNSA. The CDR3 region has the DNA TGTGCCAGCAGCTTAGGTCCGGGGGGAGGCACTGAAGCTTTCTTT. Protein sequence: CASSLGPGGGTEAFF.

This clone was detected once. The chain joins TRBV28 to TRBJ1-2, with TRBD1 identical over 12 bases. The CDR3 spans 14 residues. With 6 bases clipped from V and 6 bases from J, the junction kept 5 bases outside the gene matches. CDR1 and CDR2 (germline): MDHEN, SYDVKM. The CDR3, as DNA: TGTGCCAGCAGGCGGGACAGGGGGCCCGATGGCTACACCTTC. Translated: CASRRDRGPDGYTF.

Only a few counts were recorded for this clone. The CDR3, as DNA: TGTGCCAGTAGTGCCGAAACCGGGACTCCCTACGAGCAGTACTTC. Translation gives CASSAETGTPYEQYF. The chain uses TRBV19 and TRBJ2-7; tentative D call: TRBD2 (6 bases). The CDR3 extends over 15 amino acids. The germline gives CDR1 LNHDA, CDR2 SQIVND (reference sequence). Trimming cost V 5 bases and J 2 bases, with 16 bases left between them. Variable domain in full (rest from reference TRBV19 and TRBJ2-7): DGGITQSPKYLFRKEGQNVTLSCEQNLNHDAMYWYRQDPGQGLRLIYYSQIVNDFQKGDIAEGYSVSREKKESFPLTVTSAQKNPTAFYLCASSAETGTPYEQYFGPGTRLTVT.

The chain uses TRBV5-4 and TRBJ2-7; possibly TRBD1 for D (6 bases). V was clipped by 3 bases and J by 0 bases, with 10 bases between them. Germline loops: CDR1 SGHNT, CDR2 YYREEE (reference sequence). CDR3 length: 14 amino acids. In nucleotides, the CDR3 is TGTGCCAGCAGCTCAGACAGGTTCTCCTACGAGCAGTACTTC. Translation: CASSSDRFSYEQYF.

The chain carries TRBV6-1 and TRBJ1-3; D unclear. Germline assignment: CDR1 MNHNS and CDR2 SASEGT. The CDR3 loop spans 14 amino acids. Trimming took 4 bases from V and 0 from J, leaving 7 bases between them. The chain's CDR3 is CASSAGYSGNTIYF. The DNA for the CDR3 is TGTGCCAGCAGTGCAGGTTACTCTGGAAACACCATATATTTT.

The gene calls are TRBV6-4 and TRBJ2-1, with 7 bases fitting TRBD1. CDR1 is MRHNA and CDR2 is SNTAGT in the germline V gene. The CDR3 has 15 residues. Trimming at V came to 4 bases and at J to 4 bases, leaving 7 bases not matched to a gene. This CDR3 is CASSGEGGLYNEQFF. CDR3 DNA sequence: TGTGCCAGCAGTGGGGAAGGGGGCCTATACAATGAGCAGTTCTTC.

CDR3 region: CASSYYTAGNTEAFF. DNA of the CDR3: TGTGCCAGCAGTTACTATACGGCAGGGAACACTGAAGCTTTCTTT. The chain employs TRBV6-5 and TRBJ1-1, with D unresolved. Germline CDR1 MNHEY, CDR2 SVGAGI. This CDR3 comprises 15 residues. The V and J ends lost 1 base and 1 base respectively, with 10 bases between them.

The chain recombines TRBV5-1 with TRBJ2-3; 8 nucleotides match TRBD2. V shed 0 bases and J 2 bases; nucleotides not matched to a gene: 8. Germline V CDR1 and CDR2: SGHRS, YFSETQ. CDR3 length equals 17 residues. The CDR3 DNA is TGCGCCAGCAGCTTGGAGGGTAGCGGGACCCTCACAGATACGCAGTATTTT. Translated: CASSLEGSGTLTDTQYF.

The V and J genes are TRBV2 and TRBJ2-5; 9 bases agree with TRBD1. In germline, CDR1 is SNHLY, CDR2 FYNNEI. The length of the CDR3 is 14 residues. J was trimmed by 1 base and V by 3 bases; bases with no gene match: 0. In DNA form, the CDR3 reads TGTGCCAGCAGTGAGGACAGGGGCCAAGAGACCCAGTACTTC. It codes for CASSEDRGQETQYF.

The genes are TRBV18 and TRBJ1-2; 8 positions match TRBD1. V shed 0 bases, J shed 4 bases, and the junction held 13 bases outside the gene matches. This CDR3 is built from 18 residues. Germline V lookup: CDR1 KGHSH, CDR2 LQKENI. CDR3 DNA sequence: TGTGCCAGCTCACCACCATTCCGGGACAGGTTATCCCTCTATGGCTACACCTTC. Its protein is CASSPPFRDRLSLYGYTF.

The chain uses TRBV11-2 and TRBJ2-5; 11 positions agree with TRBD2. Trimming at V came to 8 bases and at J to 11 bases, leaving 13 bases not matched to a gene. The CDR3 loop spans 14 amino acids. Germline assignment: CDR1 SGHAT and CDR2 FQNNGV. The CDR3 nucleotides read TGTGCCAGCCAACCTATAGCGGGAGGGTGGGAGCAGTACTTC. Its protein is CASQPIAGGWEQYF.

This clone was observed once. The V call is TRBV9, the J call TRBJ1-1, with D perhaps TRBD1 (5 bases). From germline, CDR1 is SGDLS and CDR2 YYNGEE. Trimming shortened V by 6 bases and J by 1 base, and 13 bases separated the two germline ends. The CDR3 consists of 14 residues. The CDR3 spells CASTPGGWNTEAFF. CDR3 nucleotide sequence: TGTGCCAGCACCCCGGGGGGATGGAACACTGAAGCTTTCTTT.

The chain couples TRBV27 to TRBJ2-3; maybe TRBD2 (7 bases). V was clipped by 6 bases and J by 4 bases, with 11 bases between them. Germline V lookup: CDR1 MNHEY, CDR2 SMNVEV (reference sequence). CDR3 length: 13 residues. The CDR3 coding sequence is TGTGCCAGCAGGGGGGGGGCAGCAGATACGCAGTATTTT. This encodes CASRGGAADTQYF.

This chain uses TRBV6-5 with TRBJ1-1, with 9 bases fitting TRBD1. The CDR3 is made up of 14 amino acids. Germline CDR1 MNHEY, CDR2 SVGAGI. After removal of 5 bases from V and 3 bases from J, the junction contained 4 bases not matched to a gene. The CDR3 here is CASSTGGWDTEAFF. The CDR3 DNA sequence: TGTGCCAGCAGTACAGGGGGCTGGGACACTGAAGCTTTCTTT.

CDR3 residues: CAWSTVTASPLHF. The CDR3 DNA follows: TGTGCCTGGTCGACTGTCACCGCATCACCCCTCCACTTT. This chain connects TRBV30 to TRBJ1-6; D unclear. V lost 5 bases and J lost 10, with 15 bases in between. The CDR3 is 13 residues long. Germline V gene lookup returns CDR1 GTSNPN and CDR2 SVGIG (reference sequence).

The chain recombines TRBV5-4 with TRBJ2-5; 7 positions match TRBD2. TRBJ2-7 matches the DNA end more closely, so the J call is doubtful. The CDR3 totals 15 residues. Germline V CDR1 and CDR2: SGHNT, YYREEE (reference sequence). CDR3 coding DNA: TGTGCCAGCAGCTTGGGCGGGACTATAGCCTACGAGCAGTACTTC. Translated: CASSLGGTIAYEQYF.

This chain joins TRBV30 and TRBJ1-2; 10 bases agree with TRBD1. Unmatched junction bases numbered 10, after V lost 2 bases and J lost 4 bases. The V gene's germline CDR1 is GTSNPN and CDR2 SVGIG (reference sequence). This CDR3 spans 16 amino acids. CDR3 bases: TGTGCCTGGAGTACGGGGACAGGGGCCAGGGGCTATGGCTACACCTTC. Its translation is CAWSTGTGARGYGYTF.

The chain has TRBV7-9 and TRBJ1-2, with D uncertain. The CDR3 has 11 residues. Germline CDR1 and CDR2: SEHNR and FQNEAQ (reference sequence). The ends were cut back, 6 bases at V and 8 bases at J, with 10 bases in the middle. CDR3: CASRREGGYTF. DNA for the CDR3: TGTGCCAGCAGAAGAGAGGGCGGCTACACCTTC.

The CDR3 protein is CASSIGGRALEQYF. CDR3 nucleotides: TGTGCCAGTAGTATAGGCGGGAGGGCCCTCGAGCAGTACTTC. The chain employs TRBV19 and TRBJ2-7; TRBD2 matches 9 bases. J lost 6 bases, V lost 1 base, and 4 bases had no gene match. This CDR3 is built from 14 residues. The germline V gene has CDR1 LNHDA and CDR2 SQIVND (reference sequence).